These 18 T cell receptor beta chains share one sample of origin, sequenced in a study of shared clonotypes between healthy human individuals. Assay: immunoSEQ multiplex PCR; the TCRdb copy retains only in-frame clones and omits some. The repertoire holds approximately 2.5 million clones, with over 85% as singletons. The sequenced sample consisted of naive CD4+ T cells from PBMCs. The subset denotes: CD45RA+ positively selected. Receptor source: a young man in good health. Some clones in this sample may be carry-over from other donors' samples.

Written as DNA, the CDR3 is TGTGCCAGCTCACCAACCCTCGGACAGGGTGGGGGTGAAGCTTTCTTT. It codes for CASSPTLGQGGGEAFF. V is TRBV18 and J is TRBJ1-1; TRBD1 aligns across 8 bases. The CDR3 runs 16 residues. The germline CDR1 and CDR2 sequences are KGHSH and LQKENI. The trim removed 2 bases at V and 7 bases at J, leaving 12 bases unmatched.

About this clone: Germline and junction disagree at one end, which may indicate a read error. The rearrangement links TRBV7-2 to TRBJ2-5, with D maybe TRBD2 (6 bases). The CDR3 has 13 residues. Germline assignment: CDR1 SGHTA and CDR2 FQGNSA. In DNA form, the CDR3 reads TGTGCCAGCAGCTTAGTAACCCAGGAGACTAGAGACTTC. Protein sequence: CASSLVTQETRDF.

This sequence joins TRBV9 and TRBJ2-3, with 8 nucleotides matching TRBD2. The ends lost 3 bases at V and 0 bases at J; junction bases unmatched: 12. The CDR3 length is 18 residues. Germline loops: CDR1 SGDLS, CDR2 YYNGEE. In DNA, the CDR3 is TGTGCCAGCAGCGACAGGGCGAGCGGGAGCGCGAGCACAGATACGCAGTATTTT. It is translated as CASSDRASGSASTDTQYF.

V and J are TRBV29-1 and TRBJ2-3; 8 bases are a match to TRBD2. CDR1 is SQVTM and CDR2 is ANQGSEA in the germline V gene. V shed 2 bases and J 0 bases; nucleotides not matched to a gene: 4. The CDR3 is 15 residues long. The CDR3 DNA sequence: TGCAGCGTTGAAATGGGCGGGAGGAGCACAGATACGCAGTATTTT. Protein sequence: CSVEMGGRSTDTQYF.

A word on this clone: This sample includes further DNA sequences coding for the same CDR3. The chain has TRBV28 and TRBJ2-6; 10 bases fit TRBD1. Trimming removed 3 bases from V and 1 base from J; junction bases left unmatched: 0. Germline lookup yields CDR1 MDHEN and CDR2 SYDVKM. CDR3 length equals 16 residues. CDR3: CASSLGQGSGANVLTF. CDR3 nucleotide sequence: TGTGCCAGCAGTTTGGGACAGGGGTCTGGGGCCAACGTCCTGACTTTC.

The gene calls are TRBV6-1 and TRBJ2-7, with D tentatively TRBD1 (5 bases). Germline V gene sequence: CDR1 MNHNS, CDR2 SASEGT. The CDR3 loop spans 12 amino acids. V lost 7 bases and J 6 bases, leaving 13 bases between the germline ends. The CDR3: CASIGQTAEQYF. Written as DNA, the CDR3 is TGTGCCAGCATCGGGCAGACAGCCGAGCAGTACTTC.

Only one count was recorded for this clone. The chain is built from TRBV11-2 and TRBJ2-1; perhaps TRBD2 as D (5 bases). CDR3 size: 12 residues. Trimming removed 5 bases at V and 9 bases at J, with 11 bases between. CDR1 is SGHAT and CDR2 is FQNNGV in the germline V gene. The CDR3 sequence is CASSPVRVEQFF. For the CDR3, the DNA is TGTGCCAGCAGCCCGGTGAGGGTTGAGCAGTTCTTC.

Only a few counts were recorded for this clone. The chain combines TRBV7-9 with TRBJ2-7; tentatively, D is TRBD1 (5 bases). Germline assignment: CDR1 SEHNR and CDR2 FQNEAQ (reference sequence). The length of the CDR3 is 15 residues. Trimming took 1 base from V and 4 from J, leaving 14 bases between them. The CDR3 loop is CASSLGTGTGYEQYF. The CDR3 coding sequence is TGTGCCAGCAGCTTAGGCACAGGCACGGGTTACGAGCAGTACTTC.

This clone turned up a few times. The chain uses TRBV10-3 and TRBJ1-2; 8 positions match TRBD1. The V and J ends lost 10 bases and 6 bases, in that order; junction bases with no gene match: 7. The CDR3 has 12 residues. CDR1 and CDR2 (germline): ENHRY, SYGVKD. In nucleotides, the CDR3 is TGTGCCACGGCGGACAGGGAAGATGGCTACACCTTC. Amino acids: CATADREDGYTF.

The V and J genes are TRBV30 and TRBJ2-1; D might be TRBD2 (5 bases). The CDR3 sequence is 14 residues long. Germline CDR1 and CDR2: GTSNPN and SVGIG (reference sequence). V was clipped by 3 bases and J by 6 bases, with 15 bases between them. This CDR3 reads CAWSAAVIRNEQFF. The CDR3 DNA reads TGTGCCTGGAGCGCAGCGGTTATACGCAATGAGCAGTTCTTC.

The rearrangement uses TRBV7-9 and TRBJ2-1, with a possible D match to TRBD1 (6 bases). The V end was cut by 4 bases, the J end by 0 bases, with 13 bases between. Per the germline V gene, CDR1 is SEHNR and CDR2 is FQNEAQ (reference sequence). The CDR3 consists of 16 residues. Here the CDR3 DNA reads TGTGCCAGCAGCTCAGGACAGCCAAGCTCCTACAATGAGCAGTTCTTC. As protein: CASSSGQPSSYNEQFF.

This chain uses TRBV5-1 with TRBJ1-3; no clear D gene. Germline V gene lookup returns CDR1 SGHRS and CDR2 YFSETQ. Trimming took 5 bases from V and 1 from J, leaving 16 bases between them. The CDR3 runs to 16 residues. The CDR3 is CASSGAASGSGNTIYF. CDR3 nucleotides: TGCGCCAGCAGTGGTGCGGCCTCCGGTTCTGGAAACACCATATATTTT.

The chain links TRBV7-2 to TRBJ2-2; D is unresolved. The CDR3 totals 17 residues. Germline CDR1 is SGHTA and CDR2 is FQGNSA. Trimming pared 0 bases from V and 1 base from J, leaving 12 bases between. CDR3 coding DNA: TGTGCCAGCAGCTTAGCGAGTGGCAGGTTGAACACCGGGGAGCTGTTTTTT. It yields the protein CASSLASGRLNTGELFF.

The chain links TRBV9 to TRBJ2-7; 10 nucleotides align to TRBD2. The ends lost 5 bases at V and 4 bases at J; junction bases unmatched: 6. The germline V gene has CDR1 SGDLS and CDR2 YYNGEE. This CDR3 spans 14 amino acids. The CDR3 nucleotides read TGTGCCAGCAGTACCGGGACTAGCGTTTACGAGCAGTACTTC. Its translation is CASSTGTSVYEQYF.

This clone has just a few counts. The CDR3 region has the DNA TGTGCCAGTAAGGGGTACCTTGAAGCTTTCTTT. Protein sequence: CASKGYLEAFF. V usage is TRBV19 and J usage is TRBJ1-1; maybe TRBD1 (5 bases). CDR3 length: 11 amino acids. V dropped 7 bases and J dropped 7 bases, with 10 bases sitting between them. Germline-derived CDR1 and CDR2 are LNHDA and SQIVND (reference sequence).

This clone was found once. Other DNA sequences in the sample encode the same CDR3. V is TRBV18 and J is TRBJ2-1; 13 bases agree with TRBD2. After removal of 3 bases from V and 7 bases from J, the junction contained 3 bases not matched to a gene. This CDR3 has 15 residues. Germline assignment: CDR1 KGHSH and CDR2 LQKENI. This CDR3 reads CASSPGLAGVNEQFF. In DNA, the CDR3 is TGTGCCAGCTCACCCGGACTAGCGGGAGTAAATGAGCAGTTCTTC.

CDR3 protein: CASSLRLLAGGPNTGELFF. The CDR3 DNA reads TGTGCCAGCAGCTTGAGACTACTAGCGGGAGGCCCCAACACCGGGGAGCTGTTTTTT. The rearrangement links TRBV5-4 to TRBJ2-2; TRBD2 matches 12 bases. CDR3 length: 19 amino acids. With 1 base clipped from V and 2 bases from J, the junction kept 9 bases outside the gene matches. Germline V CDR1 and CDR2: SGHNT, YYREEE (reference sequence).

The chain couples TRBV21-1 to TRBJ2-4; TRBD1, the table's D call, lacks a check against the DNA. TRBV21-1 is a pseudogene locus. The CDR3 extends over 16 amino acids. The CDR3: CASIVLGDRWRIFQYF. The CDR3 nucleotides read TGTGCCAGCATCGTTCTAGGGGACAGGTGGAGGATTTTTCAGTACTTC.